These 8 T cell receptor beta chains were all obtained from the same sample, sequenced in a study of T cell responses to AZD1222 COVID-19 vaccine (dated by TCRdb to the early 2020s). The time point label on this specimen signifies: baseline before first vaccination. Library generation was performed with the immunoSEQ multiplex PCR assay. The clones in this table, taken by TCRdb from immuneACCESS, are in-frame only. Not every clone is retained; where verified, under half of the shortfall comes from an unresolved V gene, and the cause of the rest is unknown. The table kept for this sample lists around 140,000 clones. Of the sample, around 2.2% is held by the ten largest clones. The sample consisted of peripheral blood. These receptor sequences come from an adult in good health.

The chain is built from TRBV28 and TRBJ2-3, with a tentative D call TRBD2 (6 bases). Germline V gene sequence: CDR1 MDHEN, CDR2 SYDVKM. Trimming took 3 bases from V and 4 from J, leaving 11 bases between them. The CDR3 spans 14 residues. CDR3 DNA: TGTGCCAGCAGTTTCCCGGGAGAAGCAGATACGCAGTATTTT. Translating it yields CASSFPGEADTQYF. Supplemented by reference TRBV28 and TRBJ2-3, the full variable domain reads DVKVTQSSRYLVKRTGEKVFLECVQDMDHENMFWYRQDPGLGLRLIYFSYDVKMKEKGDIPEGYSVSREKKERFSLILESASTNQTSMYLCASSFPGEADTQYFGPGTRLTVL.

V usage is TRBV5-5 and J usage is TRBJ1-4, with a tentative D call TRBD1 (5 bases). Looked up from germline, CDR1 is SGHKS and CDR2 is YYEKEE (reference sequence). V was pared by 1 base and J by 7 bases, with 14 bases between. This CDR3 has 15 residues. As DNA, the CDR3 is TGTGCCAGCAGCTTGTCGTCAGGGTACGGTGAAAAACTGTTTTTT. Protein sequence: CASSLSSGYGEKLFF. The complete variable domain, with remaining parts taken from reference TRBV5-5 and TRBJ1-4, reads DAGVTQSPTHLIKTRGQQVTLRCSPISGHKSVSWYQQVLGQGPQFIFQYYEKEERGRGNFPDRFSARQFPNYSSELNVNALLLGDSALYLCASSLSSGYGEKLFFGSGTQLSVL.

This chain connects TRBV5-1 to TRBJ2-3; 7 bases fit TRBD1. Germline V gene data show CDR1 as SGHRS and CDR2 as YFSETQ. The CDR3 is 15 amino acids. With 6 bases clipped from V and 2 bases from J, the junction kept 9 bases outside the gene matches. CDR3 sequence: CASTQAGTDTDTQYF. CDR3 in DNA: TGCGCCAGCACCCAAGCTGGGACAGACACAGATACGCAGTATTTT.

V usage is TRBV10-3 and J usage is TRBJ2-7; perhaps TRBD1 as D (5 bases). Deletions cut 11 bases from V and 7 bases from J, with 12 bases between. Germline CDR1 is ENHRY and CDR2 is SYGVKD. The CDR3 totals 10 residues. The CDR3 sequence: CAVGDREQYF. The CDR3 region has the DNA TGTGCCGTAGGGGATCGGGAGCAGTACTTC.

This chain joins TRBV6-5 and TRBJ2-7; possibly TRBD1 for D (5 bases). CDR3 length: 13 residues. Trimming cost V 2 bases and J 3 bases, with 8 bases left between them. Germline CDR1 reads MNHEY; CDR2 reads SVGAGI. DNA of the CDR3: TGTGCCAGCAGTTACGACAGCATCTACGAGCAGTACTTC. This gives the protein CASSYDSIYEQYF.

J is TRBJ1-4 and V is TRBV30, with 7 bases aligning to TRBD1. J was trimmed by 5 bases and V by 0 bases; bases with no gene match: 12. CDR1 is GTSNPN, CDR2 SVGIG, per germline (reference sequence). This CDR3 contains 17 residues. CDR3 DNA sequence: TGTGCCTGGAGTGTACTAAAGGGGGCAGGAAGAAATGAAAAACTGTTTTTT. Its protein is CAWSVLKGAGRNEKLFF.

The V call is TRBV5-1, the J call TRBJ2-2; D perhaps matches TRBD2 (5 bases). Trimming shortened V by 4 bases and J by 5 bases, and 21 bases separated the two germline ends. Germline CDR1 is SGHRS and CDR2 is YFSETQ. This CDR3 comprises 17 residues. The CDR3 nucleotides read TGCGCCAGCAGCCCCCCCTCCCGCCAGAGGGAAACCGGGGAGCTGTTTTTT. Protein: CASSPPSRQRETGELFF. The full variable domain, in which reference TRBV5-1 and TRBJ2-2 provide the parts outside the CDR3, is KAGVTQTPRYLIKTRGQQVTLSCSPISGHRSVSWYQQTPGQGLQFLFEYFSETQRNKGNFPGRFSGRQFSNSRSEMNVSTLELGDSALYLCASSPPSRQRETGELFFGEGSRLTVL.

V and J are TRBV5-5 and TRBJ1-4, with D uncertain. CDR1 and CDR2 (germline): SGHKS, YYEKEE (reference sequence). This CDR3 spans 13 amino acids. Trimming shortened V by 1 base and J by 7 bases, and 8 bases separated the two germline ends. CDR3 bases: TGTGCCAGCAGCTTGTCCGGATCTGAAAAACTGTTTTTT. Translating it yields CASSLSGSEKLFF.